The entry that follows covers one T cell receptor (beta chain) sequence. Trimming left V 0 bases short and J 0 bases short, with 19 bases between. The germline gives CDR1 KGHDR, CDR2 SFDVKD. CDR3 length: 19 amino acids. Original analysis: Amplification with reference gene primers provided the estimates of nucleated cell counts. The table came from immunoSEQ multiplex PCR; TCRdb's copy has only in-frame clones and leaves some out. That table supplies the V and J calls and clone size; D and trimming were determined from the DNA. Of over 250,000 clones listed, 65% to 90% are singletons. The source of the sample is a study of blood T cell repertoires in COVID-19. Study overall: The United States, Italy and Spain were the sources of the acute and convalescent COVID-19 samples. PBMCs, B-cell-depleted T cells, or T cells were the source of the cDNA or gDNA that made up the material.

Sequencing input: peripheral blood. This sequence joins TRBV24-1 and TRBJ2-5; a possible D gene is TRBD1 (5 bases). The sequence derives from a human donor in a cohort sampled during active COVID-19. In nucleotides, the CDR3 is TGTGCCACCAGTGATTTGCAAAGGGGAAGGGCGCAGGACCAAGAGACCCAGTACTTC. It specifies CATSDLQRGRAQDQETQYF.